This T cell receptor (beta chain) was recorded in a study of beta chain features in type 1 diabetes. This clone has a handful of counts. The sample contains more than one DNA sequence encoding this CDR3. CDR3 size: 15 residues. Germline values: CDR1 LNHNV, CDR2 YYDKDF (reference sequence). The V end was cut by 1 base, the J end by 0 bases, with 9 bases between. Of the isolated RNA, all was reverse transcribed, and so the sequenced material was expressed TCRB transcripts. This table comes from immunoSEQ multiplex PCR, and its TCRdb copy is limited to in-frame clones, with some not included. The sample comprises about 290,000 clones, 8% of which are singletons, and 1% rests with the top ten. Populations isolated by sorting all had purity greater than 95%.

The clonotype originates from a woman aged 18-35 years in good health. The source material was central memory CD4+ T cells from blood. V is TRBV15 and J is TRBJ1-1; no clear D gene. The CDR3 nucleotides read TGTGCCACCAGCAGAGTCCCTAGTTTGAACACTGAAGCTTTCTTT. This codes for CATSRVPSLNTEAFF.